The sequence of this T cell receptor beta chain was determined in a study of type 1 regulatory T cells. Study details: This in vitro CD4 product, T-allo10, is enriched for Tr1 cells and alloantigen-specific.

Germline CDR1 is SGHTA and CDR2 is FQGNSA. Deletions cut 2 bases from V and 2 bases from J, with 7 bases between. This CDR3 is 14 amino acids long. Each CDR3 protein gets one entry after TCRdb re-called the reads with MiXCR. This sample yields some 89,000 distinct CDR3 sequences, of which about a third are seen a single time; less than 2.5% belongs to the top ten. This clonotype came up a few times. This receptor was identified in a human donor in good health. Input material: CD4+ T cells, either the whole sample or a sorted fraction (not recorded which). V gene TRBV7-2 combines with J gene TRBJ1-5; no firm D call. In DNA form, the CDR3 reads TGTGCCAGCAGCTTAATTTGGGGCAATCAGCCCCAGCATTTT. Amino acids: CASSLIWGNQPQHF.